This T cell receptor (beta chain) was recovered during a study of blood T cell repertoires in COVID-19. Looking at the study overall: The samples span acute and convalescent COVID-19 from the United States, Italy and Spain.

The V gene's germline CDR1 is SGHDN and CDR2 FVKESK. V shed 6 bases and J shed 5 bases, with 14 bases lying between them. This CDR3 has 13 residues. Authors' analysis steps: Quantification of nucleated cells was approximated via reference gene primer amplification. Here immunoSEQ multiplex PCR was the method, and the copy in TCRdb shows in-frame clones only, minus some. From that table come the V and J calls and clone size; the DNA was used to work out D and trimming. Of roughly 410,000 clones listed, 87% are singletons. The sequenced material came from peripheral blood. The chain combines TRBV14 with TRBJ2-7; D perhaps matches TRBD1 (5 bases). The sequence was collected from a woman aged 55-70 years with COVID-19, enrolled during active disease. The CDR3 coding sequence is TGTGCCAGCAGGAGAACAGGTGTTGACGAGCAGTACTTC. Its protein is CASRRTGVDEQYF.